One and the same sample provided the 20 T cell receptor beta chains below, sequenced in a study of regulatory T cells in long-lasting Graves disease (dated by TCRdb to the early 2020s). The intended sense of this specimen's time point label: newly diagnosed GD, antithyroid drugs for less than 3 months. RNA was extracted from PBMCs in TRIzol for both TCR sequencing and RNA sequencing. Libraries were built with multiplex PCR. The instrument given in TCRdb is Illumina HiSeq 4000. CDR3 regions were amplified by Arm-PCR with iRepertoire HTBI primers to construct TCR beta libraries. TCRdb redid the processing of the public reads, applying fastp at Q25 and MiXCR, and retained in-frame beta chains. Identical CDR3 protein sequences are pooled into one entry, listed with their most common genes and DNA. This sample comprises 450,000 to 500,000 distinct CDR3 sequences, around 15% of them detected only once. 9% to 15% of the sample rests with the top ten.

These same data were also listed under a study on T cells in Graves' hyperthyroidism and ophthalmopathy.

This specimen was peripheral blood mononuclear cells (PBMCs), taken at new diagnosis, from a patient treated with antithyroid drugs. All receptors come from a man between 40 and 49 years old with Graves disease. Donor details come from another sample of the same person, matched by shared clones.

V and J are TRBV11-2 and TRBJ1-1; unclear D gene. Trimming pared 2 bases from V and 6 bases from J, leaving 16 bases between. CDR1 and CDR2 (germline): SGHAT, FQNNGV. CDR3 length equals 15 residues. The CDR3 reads CASSLPRGGRAEAFF. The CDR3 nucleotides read TGTGCCAGCAGCTTACCCCGGGGTGGAAGGGCTGAAGCTTTCTTT.

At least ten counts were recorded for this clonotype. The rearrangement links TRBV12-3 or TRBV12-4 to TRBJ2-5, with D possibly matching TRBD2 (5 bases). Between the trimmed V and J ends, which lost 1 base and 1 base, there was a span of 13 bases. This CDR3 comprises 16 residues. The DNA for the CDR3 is TGTGCCAGCAGTTTAGGGAGCGGAACTAGCCAAGAGACCCAGTACTTC. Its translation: CASSLGSGTSQETQYF.

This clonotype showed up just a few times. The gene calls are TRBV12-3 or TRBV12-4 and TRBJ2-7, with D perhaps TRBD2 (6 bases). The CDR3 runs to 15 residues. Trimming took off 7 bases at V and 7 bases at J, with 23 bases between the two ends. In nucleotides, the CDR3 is TGTGCCAGCACTTATCGTGATAGCGGAATGGGGGAGCAGTACTTC. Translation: CASTYRDSGMGEQYF.

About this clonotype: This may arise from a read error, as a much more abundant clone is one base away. CDR3 residues: CATGLAVVGETQYF. Written as DNA, the CDR3 is TGTGCCACCGGACTAGCGGTAGTGGGGGAGACCCAGTACTTC. The chain couples TRBV24-1 to TRBJ2-5; the match to TRBD2 covers 10 bases. CDR1 and CDR2 (germline): KGHDR, SFDVKD. The CDR3 runs to 14 residues. The V gene end was trimmed by 9 bases and the J gene end by 5 bases; junction bases not matched to a gene: 8.

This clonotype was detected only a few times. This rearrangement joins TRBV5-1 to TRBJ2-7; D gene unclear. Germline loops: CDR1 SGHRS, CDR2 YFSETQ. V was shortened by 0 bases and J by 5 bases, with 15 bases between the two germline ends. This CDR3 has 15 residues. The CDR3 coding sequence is TGCGCCAGCAGCTTGGGTTCGAGTAAAGGGAACGAGCAGTACTTC. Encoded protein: CASSLGSSKGNEQYF. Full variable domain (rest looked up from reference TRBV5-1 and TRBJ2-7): KAGVTQTPRYLIKTRGQQVTLSCSPISGHRSVSWYQQTPGQGLQFLFEYFSETQRNKGNFPGRFSGRQFSNSRSEMNVSTLELGDSALYLCASSLGSSKGNEQYFGPGTRLTVT.

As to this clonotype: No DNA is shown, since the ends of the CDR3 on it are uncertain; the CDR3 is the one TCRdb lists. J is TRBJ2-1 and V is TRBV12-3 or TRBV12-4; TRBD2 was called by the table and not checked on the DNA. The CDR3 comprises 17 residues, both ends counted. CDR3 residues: CASSSSGLAGGGNEQFF.

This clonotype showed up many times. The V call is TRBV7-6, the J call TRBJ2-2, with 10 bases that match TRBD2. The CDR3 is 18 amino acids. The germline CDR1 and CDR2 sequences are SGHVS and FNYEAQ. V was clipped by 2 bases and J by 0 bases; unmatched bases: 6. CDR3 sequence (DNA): TGTGCCAGCAGCTTATTGAGCGGGAGGGCCTCGAACACCGGGGAGCTGTTTTTT. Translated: CASSLLSGRASNTGELFF.

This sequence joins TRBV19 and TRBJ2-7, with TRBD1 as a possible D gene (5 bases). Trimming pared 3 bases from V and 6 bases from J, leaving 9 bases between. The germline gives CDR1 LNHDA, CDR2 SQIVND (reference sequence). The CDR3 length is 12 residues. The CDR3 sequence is CASSIWGGEQYF. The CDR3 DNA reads TGTGCCAGTAGTATCTGGGGCGGCGAGCAGTACTTC.

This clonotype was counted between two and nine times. CDR3 sequence: CASSSSGSPSYNEQFF. The CDR3 DNA reads TGTGCCAGCAGTTCGAGCGGCTCTCCCTCCTACAATGAGCAGTTCTTC. This rearrangement joins TRBV2 to TRBJ2-1, with D possibly being TRBD2 (5 bases). V was cut by 5 bases and J by 0 bases, with 14 bases left in between. Germline CDR1 reads SNHLY; CDR2 reads FYNNEI. The CDR3 totals 16 residues.

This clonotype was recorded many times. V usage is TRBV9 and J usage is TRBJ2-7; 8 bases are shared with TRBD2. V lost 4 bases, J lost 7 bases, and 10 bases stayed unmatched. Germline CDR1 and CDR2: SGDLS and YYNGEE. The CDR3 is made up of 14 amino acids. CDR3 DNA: TGTGCCAGCAGCAGAGCGGGAGACTGGGGGGAGCAGTACTTC. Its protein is CASSRAGDWGEQYF.

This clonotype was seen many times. The CDR3 is CASSHLGHGTYEQYF. Here the CDR3 DNA reads TGTGCCAGCAGCCATCTGGGACATGGAACCTACGAGCAGTACTTC. The rearrangement joins TRBV3-1 to TRBJ2-7; possible D gene TRBD1, 6 bases. The CDR3 extends over 15 amino acids. Germline loops: CDR1 LGHDT, CDR2 YNNKEL (reference sequence). Trimming removed 3 bases from V and 2 bases from J, with 14 bases in between.

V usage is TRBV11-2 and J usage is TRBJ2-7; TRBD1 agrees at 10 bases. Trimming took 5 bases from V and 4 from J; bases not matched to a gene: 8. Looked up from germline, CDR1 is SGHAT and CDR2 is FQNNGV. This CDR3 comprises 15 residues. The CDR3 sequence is CASSIMGQGRYEQYF. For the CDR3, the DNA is TGTGCCAGCAGCATAATGGGACAGGGGAGATACGAGCAGTACTTC.

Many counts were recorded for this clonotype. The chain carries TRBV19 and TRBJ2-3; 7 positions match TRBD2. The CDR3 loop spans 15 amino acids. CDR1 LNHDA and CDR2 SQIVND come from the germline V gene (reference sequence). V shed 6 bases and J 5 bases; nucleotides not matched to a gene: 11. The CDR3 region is CASSPTAGEGDTQYF. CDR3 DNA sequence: TGTGCCAGTAGCCCCACGGCGGGAGAGGGAGATACGCAGTATTTT.

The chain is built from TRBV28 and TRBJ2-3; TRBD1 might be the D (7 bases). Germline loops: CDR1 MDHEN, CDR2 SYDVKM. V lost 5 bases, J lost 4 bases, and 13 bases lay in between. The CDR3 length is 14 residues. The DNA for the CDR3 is TGTGCCAGCAGTCCCCAGGGGGAGGCAGATACGCAGTATTTT. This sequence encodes CASSPQGEADTQYF.

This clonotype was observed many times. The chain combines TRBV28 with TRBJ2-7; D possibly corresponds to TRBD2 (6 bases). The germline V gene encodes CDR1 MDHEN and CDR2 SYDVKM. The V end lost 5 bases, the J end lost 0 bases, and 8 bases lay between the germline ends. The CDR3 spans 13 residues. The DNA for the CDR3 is TGTGCCAGCAGTGCGGGATTCTCCTACGAGCAGTACTTC. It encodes CASSAGFSYEQYF.

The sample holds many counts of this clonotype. CDR3 sequence (DNA): TGTGCCAGCTCACCCCCTCGGAGAGACGAGCAGTACTTC. Protein: CASSPPRRDEQYF. The genes are TRBV18 and TRBJ2-7, with D uncertain. Per the germline V gene, CDR1 is KGHSH and CDR2 is LQKENI. The V and J ends lost 3 bases and 5 bases respectively, with 11 bases between them. This CDR3 region has 13 residues.

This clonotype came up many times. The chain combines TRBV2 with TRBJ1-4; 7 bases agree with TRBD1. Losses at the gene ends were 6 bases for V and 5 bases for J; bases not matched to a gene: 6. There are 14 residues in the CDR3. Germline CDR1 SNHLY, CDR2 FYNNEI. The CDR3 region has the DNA TGTGCCAGCAGAGCCGGGACAGAGAATGAAAAACTGTTTTTT. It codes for CASRAGTENEKLFF.

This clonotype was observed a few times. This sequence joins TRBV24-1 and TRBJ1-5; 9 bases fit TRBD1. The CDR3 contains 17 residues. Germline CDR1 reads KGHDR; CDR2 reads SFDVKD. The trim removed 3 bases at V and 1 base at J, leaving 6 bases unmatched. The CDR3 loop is CATSDPETGGSNQPQHF. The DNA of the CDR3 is TGTGCCACCAGTGATCCAGAGACAGGGGGGAGCAATCAGCCCCAGCATTTT.

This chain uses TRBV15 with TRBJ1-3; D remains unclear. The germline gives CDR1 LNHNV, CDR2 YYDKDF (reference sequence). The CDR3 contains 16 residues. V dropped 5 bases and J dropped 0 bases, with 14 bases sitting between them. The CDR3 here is CATSSTREVSGNTIYF. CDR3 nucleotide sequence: TGTGCCACCAGCTCTACTCGGGAGGTCTCTGGAAACACCATATATTTT.

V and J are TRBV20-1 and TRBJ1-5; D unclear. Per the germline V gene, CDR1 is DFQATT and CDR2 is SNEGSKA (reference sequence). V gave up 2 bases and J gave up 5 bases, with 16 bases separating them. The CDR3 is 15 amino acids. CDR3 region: CSARTPAEADQPQHF. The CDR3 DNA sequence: TGCAGTGCTAGAACACCAGCCGAAGCGGATCAGCCCCAGCATTTT.